The TCR beta chain described here comes from a study of cytomegalovirus exposure and HLA in healthy donors. The study's findings and limits: Whilst most TCR sequences proved rare, a subset of public TCRs occurred across many donors. The study assumed roughly uniform donor sequencing depth for presence/absence analyses.

Turning to this clone: Antigen: not known.

The CDR3 covers 13 residues. The ends were cut back, 8 bases at V and 2 bases at J, with 13 bases in the middle. Germline V gene data show CDR1 as MGHRA and CDR2 as YSYEKL. Use of 60 Vbeta and 13 Jbeta primers characterized the PCR. Sequencing was performed with immunoSEQ multiplex PCR; in TCRdb, only in-frame clones are kept and a portion is missing. The sample has about 47,000 clones, approximately 65% seen once. V is TRBV4-1 and J is TRBJ2-7, with D possibly matching TRBD2 (6 bases). Sequenced sample: PBMCs. This receptor was taken from a man under 40 in good health and CMV-seronegative. CDR3 protein: CASGTGLTYEQYF. The CDR3 DNA reads as TGCGCCAGCGGGACTGGGCTGACCTACGAGCAGTACTTC.